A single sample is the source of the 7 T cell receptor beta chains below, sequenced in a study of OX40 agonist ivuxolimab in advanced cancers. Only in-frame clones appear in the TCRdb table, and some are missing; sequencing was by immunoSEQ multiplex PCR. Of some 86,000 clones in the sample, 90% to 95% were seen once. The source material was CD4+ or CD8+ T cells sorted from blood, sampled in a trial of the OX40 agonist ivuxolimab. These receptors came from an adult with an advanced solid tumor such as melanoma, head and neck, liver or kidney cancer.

As DNA, the CDR3 is TGTGCCAGCAGTTCCCCGACTAGCGGGGAGATGGATACGCAGTATTTT. Translated, it gives CASSSPTSGEMDTQYF. The chain joins TRBV6-5 to TRBJ2-3, with TRBD2 matching over 11 bases. V shed 4 bases and J 6 bases; nucleotides not matched to a gene: 9. This CDR3 has 16 residues. Per germline, CDR1 MNHEY and CDR2 SVGAGI.

The DNA for the CDR3 is TGTGCCAGCAGCCAAGAATACCAGGGGGCGCGGACTGAAGCTTTCTTT. Encoded protein: CASSQEYQGARTEAFF. This chain connects TRBV14 to TRBJ1-1, with 8 positions matching TRBD1. The junction had 8 bases not matched to a gene; V was cut back by 0 bases and J by 5 bases. In germline, CDR1 is SGHDN, CDR2 FVKESK. The CDR3 sequence is 16 residues long.

CDR3 in amino acids: CASSDGSYLESTNEKLFF. Here the CDR3 DNA reads TGTGCCAGCAGTGACGGGTCCTACTTAGAGTCAACTAATGAAAAACTGTTTTTT. The rearrangement joins TRBV25-1 to TRBJ1-4; no definite D call. The germline V gene has CDR1 MGHDK and CDR2 SYGVNS. The CDR3 sequence is 18 residues long. V gave up 3 bases and J gave up 0 bases, with 17 bases separating them. The whole variable domain, filled in from reference TRBV25-1 and TRBJ1-4, reads EADIYQTPRYLVIGTGKKITLECSQTMGHDKMYWYQQDPGMELHLIHYSYGVNSTEKGDLSSESTVSRIRTEHFPLTLESARPSHTSQYLCASSDGSYLESTNEKLFFGSGTQLSVL.

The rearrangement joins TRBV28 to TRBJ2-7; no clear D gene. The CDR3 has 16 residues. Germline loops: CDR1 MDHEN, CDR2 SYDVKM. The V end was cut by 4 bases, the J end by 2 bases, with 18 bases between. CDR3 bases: TGTGCCAGCAGTTCCACAAGACTCATCCTAACCTACGAGCAGTACTTC. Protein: CASSSTRLILTYEQYF.

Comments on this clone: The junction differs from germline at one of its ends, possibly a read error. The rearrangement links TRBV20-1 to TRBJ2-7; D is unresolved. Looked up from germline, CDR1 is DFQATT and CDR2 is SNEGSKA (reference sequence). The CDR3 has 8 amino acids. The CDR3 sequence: CRTYEQYF. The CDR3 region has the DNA TGTCGGACCTACGAGCAGTACTTC.

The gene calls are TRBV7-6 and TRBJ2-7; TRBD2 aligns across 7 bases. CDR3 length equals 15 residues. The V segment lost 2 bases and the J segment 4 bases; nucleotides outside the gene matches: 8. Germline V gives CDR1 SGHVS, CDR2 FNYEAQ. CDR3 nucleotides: TGTGCCAGCAGCTTAAGCGCGGGGAGGGGATACGAGCAGTACTTC. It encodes CASSLSAGRGYEQYF.

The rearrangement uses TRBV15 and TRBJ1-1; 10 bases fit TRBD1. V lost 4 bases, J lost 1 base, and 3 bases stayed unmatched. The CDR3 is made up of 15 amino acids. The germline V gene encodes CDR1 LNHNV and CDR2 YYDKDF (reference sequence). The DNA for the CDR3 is TGTGCCACCAGCAATCGGGACAGGGGGAACACTGAAGCTTTCTTT. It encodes CATSNRDRGNTEAFF.